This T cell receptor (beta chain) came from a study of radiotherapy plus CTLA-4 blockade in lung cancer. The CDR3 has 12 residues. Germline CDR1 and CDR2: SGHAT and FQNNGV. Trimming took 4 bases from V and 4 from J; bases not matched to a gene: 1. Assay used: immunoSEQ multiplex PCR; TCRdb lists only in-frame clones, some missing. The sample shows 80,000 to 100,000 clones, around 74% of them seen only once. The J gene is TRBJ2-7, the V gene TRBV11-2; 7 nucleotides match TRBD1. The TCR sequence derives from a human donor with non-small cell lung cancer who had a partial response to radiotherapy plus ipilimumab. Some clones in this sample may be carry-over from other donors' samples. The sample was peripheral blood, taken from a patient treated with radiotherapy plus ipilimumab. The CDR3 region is CASSSTGYEQYF. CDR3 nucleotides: TGTGCCAGCAGCTCGACAGGGTACGAGCAGTACTTC.